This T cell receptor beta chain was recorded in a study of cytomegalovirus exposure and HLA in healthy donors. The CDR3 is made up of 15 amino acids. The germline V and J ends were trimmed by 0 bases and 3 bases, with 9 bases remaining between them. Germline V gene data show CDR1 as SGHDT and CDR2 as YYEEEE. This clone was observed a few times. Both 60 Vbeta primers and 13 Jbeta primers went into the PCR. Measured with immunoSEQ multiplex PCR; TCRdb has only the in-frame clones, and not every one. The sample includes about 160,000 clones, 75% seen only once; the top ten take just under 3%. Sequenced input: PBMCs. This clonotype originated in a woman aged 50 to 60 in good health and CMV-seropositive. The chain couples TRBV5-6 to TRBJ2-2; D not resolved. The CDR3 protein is CASSLGQVDTGELFF. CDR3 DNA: TGTGCCAGCAGCTTGGGTCAGGTGGACACCGGGGAGCTGTTTTTT.